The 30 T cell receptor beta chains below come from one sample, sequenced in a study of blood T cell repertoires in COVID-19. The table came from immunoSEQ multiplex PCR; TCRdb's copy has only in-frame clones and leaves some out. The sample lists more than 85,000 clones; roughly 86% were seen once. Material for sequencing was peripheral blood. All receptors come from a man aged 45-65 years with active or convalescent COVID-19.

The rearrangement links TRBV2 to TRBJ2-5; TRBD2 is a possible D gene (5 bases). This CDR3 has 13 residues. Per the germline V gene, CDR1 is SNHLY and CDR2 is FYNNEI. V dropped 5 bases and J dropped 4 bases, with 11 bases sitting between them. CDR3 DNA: TGTGCCAGCAGTCGACCCGGAGGAGAGACCCAGTACTTC. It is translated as CASSRPGGETQYF.

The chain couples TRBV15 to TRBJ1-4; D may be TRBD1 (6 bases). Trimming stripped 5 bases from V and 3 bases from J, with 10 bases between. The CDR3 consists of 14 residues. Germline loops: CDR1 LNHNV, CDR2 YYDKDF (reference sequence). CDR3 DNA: TGTGCCACCAGCGGGGGACACTCTAATGAAAAACTGTTTTTT. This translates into CATSGGHSNEKLFF.

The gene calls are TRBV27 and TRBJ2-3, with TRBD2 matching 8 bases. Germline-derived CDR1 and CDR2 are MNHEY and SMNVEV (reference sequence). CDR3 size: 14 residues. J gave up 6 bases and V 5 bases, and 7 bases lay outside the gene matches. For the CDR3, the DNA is TGTGCCAGCAGTCCCCTAGGACTAGCCGATACGCAGTATTTT. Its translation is CASSPLGLADTQYF.

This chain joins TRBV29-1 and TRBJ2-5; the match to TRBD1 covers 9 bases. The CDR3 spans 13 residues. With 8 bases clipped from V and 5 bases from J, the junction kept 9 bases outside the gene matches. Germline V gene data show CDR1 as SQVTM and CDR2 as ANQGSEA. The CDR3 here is CSHDRGTGETQYF. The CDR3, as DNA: TGCAGCCACGACAGGGGGACCGGTGAGACCCAGTACTTC. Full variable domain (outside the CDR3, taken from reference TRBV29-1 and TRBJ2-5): SAVISQKPSRDICQRGTSLTIQCQVDSQVTMMFWYRQQPGQSLTLIATANQGSEATYESGFVIDKFPISRPNLTFSTLTVSNMSPEDSSIYLCSHDRGTGETQYFGPGTRLLVL.

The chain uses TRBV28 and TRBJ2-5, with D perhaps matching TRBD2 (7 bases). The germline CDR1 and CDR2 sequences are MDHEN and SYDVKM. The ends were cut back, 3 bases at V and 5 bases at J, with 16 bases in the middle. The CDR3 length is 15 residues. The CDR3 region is CASSFVRGAGETQYF. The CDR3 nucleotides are TGTGCCAGCAGTTTTGTTCGGGGGGCAGGGGAGACCCAGTACTTC.

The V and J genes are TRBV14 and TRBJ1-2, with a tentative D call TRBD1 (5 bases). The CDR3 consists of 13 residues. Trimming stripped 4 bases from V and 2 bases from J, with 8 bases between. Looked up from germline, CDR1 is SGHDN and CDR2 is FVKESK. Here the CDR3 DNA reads TGTGCCAGCAGCCCCGCAGGGAACTATGGCTACACCTTC. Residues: CASSPAGNYGYTF.

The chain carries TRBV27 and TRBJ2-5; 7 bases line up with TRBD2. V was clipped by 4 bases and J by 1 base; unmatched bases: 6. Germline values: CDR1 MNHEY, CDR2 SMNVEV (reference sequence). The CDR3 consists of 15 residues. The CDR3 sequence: CASSWSSGFQETQYF. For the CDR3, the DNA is TGTGCCAGCAGTTGGTCTAGCGGATTCCAAGAGACCCAGTACTTC.

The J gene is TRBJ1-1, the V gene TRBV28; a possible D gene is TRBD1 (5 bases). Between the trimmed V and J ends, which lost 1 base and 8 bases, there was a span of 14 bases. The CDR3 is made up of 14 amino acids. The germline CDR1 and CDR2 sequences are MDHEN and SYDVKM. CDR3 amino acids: CASSLLPGQAEAFF. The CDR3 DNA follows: TGTGCCAGCAGTTTATTACCAGGGCAGGCGGAAGCTTTCTTT.

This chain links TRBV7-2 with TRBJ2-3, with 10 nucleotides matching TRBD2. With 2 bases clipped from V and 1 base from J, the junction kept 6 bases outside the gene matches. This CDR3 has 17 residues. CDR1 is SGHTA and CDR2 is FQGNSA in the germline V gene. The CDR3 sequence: CASSLSGGASGTDTQYF. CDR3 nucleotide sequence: TGTGCCAGCAGCTTAAGCGGGGGGGCCTCCGGCACAGATACGCAGTATTTT. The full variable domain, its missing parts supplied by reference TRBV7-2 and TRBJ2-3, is GAGVSQSPSNKVTEKGKDVELRCDPISGHTALYWYRQSLGQGLEFLIYFQGNSAPDKSGLPSDRFSAERTGGSVSTLTIQRTQQEDSAVYLCASSLSGGASGTDTQYFGPGTRLTVL.

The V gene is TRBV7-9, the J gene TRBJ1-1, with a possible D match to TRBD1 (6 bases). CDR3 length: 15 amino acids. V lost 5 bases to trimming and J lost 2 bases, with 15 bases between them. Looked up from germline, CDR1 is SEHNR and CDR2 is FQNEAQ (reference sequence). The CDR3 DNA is TGTGCCAGCAGCACGATTCAACAGGGTAACACTGAAGCTTTCTTT. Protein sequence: CASSTIQQGNTEAFF.

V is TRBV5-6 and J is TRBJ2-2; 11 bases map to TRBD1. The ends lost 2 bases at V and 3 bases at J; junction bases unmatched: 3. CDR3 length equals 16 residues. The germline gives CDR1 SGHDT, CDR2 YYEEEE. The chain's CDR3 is CASSFGQGADTGELFF. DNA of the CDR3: TGTGCCAGCAGCTTCGGACAGGGGGCGGACACCGGGGAGCTGTTTTTT. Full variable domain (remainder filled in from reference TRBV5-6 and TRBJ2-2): DAGVTQSPTHLIKTRGQQVTLRCSPKSGHDTVSWYQQALGQGPQFIFQYYEEEERQRGNFPDRFSGHQFPNYSSELNVNALLLGDSALYLCASSFGQGADTGELFFGEGSRLTVL.

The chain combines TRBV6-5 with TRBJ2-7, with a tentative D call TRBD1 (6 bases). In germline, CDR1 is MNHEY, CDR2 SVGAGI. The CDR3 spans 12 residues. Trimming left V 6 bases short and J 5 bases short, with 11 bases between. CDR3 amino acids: CASRSPGDEQYF. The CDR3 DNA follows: TGTGCCAGCAGAAGTCCAGGGGACGAGCAGTACTTC.

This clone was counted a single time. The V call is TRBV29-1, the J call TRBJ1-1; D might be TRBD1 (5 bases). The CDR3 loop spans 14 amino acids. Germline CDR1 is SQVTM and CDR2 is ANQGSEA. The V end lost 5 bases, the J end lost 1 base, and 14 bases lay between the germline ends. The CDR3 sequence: CSVLMGGGNTEAFF. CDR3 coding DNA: TGCAGCGTTCTTATGGGGGGAGGGAACACTGAAGCTTTCTTT.

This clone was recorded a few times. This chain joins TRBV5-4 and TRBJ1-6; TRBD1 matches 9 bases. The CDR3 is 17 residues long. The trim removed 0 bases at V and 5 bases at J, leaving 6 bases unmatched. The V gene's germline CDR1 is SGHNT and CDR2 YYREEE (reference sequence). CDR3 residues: CASSLATGGTHNSPLHF. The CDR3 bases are TGTGCCAGCAGCTTGGCCACAGGGGGCACCCATAATTCACCCCTCCACTTT. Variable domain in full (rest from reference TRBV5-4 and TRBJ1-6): ETGVTQSPTHLIKTRGQQVTLRCSSQSGHNTVSWYQQALGQGPQFIFQYYREEENGRGNFPPRFSGLQFPNYSSELNVNALELDDSALYLCASSLATGGTHNSPLHFGNGTRLTVT.

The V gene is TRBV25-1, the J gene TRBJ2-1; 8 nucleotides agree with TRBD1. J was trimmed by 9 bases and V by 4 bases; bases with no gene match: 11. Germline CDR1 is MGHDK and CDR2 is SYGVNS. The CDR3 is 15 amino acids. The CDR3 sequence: CASSVQGGKSLEQFF. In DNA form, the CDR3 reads TGTGCCAGCAGTGTACAGGGGGGCAAGAGTCTTGAGCAGTTCTTC.

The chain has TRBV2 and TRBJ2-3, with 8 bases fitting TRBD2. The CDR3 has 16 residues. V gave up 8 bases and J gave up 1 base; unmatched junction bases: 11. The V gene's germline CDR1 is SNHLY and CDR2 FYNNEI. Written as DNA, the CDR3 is TGTGCCAGCTCCTTGAAGAGCGGGGGTCGCACAGATACGCAGTATTTT. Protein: CASSLKSGGRTDTQYF.

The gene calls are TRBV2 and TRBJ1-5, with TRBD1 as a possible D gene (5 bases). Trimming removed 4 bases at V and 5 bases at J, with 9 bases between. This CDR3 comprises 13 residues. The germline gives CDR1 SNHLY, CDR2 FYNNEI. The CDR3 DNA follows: TGTGCCAGCAGTGGGGGGGGGTATCAGCCCCAGCATTTT. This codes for CASSGGGYQPQHF.

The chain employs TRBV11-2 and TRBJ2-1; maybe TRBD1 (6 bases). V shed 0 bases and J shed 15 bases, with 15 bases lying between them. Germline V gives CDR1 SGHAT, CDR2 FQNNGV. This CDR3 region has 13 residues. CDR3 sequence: CASSLEGKGGRFF. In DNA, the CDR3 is TGTGCCAGCAGCTTAGAGGGGAAAGGGGGAAGGTTCTTC.

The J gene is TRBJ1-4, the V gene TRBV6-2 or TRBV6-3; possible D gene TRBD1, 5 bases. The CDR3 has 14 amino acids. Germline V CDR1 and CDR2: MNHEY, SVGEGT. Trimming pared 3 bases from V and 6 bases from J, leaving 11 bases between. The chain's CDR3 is CASSYNTGDEKLFF. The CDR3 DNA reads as TGTGCCAGCAGTTATAATACGGGGGATGAAAAACTGTTTTTT.

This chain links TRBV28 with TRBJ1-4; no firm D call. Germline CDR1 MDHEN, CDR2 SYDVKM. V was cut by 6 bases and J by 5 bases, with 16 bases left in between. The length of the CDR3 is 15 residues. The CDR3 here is CASRSPTDQNEKLFF. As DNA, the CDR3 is TGTGCCAGCAGATCACCGACTGATCAAAATGAAAAACTGTTTTTT.

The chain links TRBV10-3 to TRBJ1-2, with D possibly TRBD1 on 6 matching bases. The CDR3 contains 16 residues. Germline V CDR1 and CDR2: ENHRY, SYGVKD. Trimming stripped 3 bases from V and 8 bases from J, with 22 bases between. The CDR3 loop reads CAISESSGNRDGGYTF. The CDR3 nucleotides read TGTGCCATCAGTGAATCCAGCGGCAACAGGGACGGGGGCTACACCTTC.

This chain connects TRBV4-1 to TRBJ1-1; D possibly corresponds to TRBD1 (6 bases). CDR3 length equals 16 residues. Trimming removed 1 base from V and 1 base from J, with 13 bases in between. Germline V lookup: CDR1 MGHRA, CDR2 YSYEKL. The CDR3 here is CASSQAGRGSNTEAFF. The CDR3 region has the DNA TGCGCCAGCAGCCAAGCGGGCAGGGGCTCGAACACTGAAGCTTTCTTT.

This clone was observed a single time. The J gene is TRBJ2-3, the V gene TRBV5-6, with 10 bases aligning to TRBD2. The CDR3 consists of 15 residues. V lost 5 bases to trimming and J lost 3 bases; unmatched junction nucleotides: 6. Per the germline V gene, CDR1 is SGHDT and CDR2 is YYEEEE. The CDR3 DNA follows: TGTGCCAGCAGGAATCCTAGCGGGGGTACAGATACGCAGTATTTT. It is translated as CASRNPSGGTDTQYF. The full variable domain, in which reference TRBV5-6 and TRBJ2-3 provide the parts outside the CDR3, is DAGVTQSPTHLIKTRGQQVTLRCSPKSGHDTVSWYQQALGQGPQFIFQYYEEEERQRGNFPDRFSGHQFPNYSSELNVNALLLGDSALYLCASRNPSGGTDTQYFGPGTRLTVL.

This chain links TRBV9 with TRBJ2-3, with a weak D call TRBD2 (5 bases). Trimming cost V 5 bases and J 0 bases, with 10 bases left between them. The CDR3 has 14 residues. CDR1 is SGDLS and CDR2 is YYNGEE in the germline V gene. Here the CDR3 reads CASREGSSTDTQYF. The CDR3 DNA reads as TGTGCCAGCAGAGAGGGATCTAGCACAGATACGCAGTATTTT.

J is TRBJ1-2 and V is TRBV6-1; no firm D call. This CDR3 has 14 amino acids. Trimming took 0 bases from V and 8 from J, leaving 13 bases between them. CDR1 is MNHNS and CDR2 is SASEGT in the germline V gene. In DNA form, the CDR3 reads TGTGCCAGCAGTGAAGCAGCCCTCCTTTTCGGCTACACCTTC. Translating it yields CASSEAALLFGYTF.

The DNA for the CDR3 is TGTGCCAGCAGTGGGGACAAAGGGCCCCAGCATTTT. Translating it yields CASSGDKGPQHF. The chain carries TRBV2 and TRBJ1-5; D may be TRBD1 (6 bases). Per the germline V gene, CDR1 is SNHLY and CDR2 is FYNNEI. Trimming left V 4 bases short and J 9 bases short, with 10 bases between. The CDR3 length is 12 residues. Based on the CDR3 plus reference TRBV2 and TRBJ1-5, the full variable domain is EPEVTQTPSHQVTQMGQEVILRCVPISNHLYFYWYRQILGQKVEFLVSFYNNEISEKSEIFDDQFSVERPDGSNFTLKIRSTKLEDSAMYFCASSGDKGPQHFGDGTRLSIL.

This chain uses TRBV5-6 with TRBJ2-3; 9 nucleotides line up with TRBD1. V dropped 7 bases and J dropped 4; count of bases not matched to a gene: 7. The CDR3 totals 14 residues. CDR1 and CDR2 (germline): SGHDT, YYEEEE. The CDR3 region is CASLGTGIPDTQYF. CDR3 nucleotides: TGTGCCAGCCTCGGGACAGGGATTCCAGATACGCAGTATTTT.

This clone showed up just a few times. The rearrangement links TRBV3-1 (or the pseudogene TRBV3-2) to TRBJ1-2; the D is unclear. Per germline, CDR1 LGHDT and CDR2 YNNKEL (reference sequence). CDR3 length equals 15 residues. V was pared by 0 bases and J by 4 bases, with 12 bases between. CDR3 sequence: CASSQDPVYFYGYTF. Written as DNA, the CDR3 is TGTGCCAGCAGCCAAGATCCTGTATACTTCTATGGCTACACCTTC.

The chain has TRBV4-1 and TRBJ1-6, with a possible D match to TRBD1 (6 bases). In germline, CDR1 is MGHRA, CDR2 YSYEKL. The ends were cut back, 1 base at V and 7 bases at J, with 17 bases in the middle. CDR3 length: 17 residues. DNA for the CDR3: TGCGCCAGCAGCCAAGTGGGGGGGCTGGTTGACAATTCACCCCTCCACTTT. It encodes CASSQVGGLVDNSPLHF.

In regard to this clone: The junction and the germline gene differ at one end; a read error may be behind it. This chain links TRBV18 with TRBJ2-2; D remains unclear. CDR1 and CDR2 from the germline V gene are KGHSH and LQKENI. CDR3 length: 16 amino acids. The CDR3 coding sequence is TGTGCCAGCTCACCAGCTCAGGCTGCGAACGCCGGGGAGCTGTTTTTT. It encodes CASSPAQAANAGELFF.